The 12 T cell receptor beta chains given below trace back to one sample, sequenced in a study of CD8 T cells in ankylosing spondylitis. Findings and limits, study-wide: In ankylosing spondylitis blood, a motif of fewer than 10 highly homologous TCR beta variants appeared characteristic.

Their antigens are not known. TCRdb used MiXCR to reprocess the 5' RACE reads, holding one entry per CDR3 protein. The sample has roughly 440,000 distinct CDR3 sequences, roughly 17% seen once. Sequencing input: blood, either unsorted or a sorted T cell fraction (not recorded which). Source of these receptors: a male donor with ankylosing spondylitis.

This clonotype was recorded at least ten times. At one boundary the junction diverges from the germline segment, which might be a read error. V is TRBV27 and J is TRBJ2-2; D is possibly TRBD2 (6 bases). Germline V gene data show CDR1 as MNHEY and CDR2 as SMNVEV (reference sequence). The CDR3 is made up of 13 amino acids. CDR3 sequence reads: CASSLGGAGELFF. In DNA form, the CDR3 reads TGCGCCAGCAGCTTAGGCGGGGCCGGGGAGCTGTTTTTT.

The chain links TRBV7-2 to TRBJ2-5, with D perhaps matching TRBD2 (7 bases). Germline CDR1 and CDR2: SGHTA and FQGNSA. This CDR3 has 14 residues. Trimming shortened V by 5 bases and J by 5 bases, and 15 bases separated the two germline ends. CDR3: CASSRGGGLETQYF. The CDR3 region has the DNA TGTGCCAGCAGCCGAGGGGGGGGGCTGGAGACCCAGTACTTC.

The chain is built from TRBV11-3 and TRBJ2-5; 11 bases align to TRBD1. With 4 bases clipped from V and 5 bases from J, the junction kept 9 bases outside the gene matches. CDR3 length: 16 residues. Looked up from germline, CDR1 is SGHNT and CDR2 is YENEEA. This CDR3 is CASSSWDRGIVETQYF. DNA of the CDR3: TGTGCCAGCAGCTCGTGGGACAGGGGGATTGTGGAGACCCAGTACTTC.

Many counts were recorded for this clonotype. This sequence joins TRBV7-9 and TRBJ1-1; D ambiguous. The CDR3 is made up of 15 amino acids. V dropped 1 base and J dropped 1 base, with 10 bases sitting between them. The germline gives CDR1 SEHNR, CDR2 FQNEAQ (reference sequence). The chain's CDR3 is CASSLEVAGNTEAFF. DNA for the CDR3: TGTGCCAGCAGCTTAGAGGTGGCTGGGAACACTGAAGCTTTCTTT.

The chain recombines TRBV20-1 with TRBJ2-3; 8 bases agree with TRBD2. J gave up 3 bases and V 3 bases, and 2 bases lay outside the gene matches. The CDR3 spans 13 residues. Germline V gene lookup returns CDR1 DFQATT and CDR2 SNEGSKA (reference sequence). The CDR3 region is CSASAGGTDTQYF. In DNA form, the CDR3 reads TGCAGTGCTAGTGCGGGGGGTACAGATACGCAGTATTTT.

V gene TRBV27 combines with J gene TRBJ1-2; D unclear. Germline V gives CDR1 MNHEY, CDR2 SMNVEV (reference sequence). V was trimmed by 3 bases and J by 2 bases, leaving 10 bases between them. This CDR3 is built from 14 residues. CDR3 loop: CASSFSGANYGYTF. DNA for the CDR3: TGTGCCAGCAGTTTTTCTGGAGCAAACTATGGCTACACCTTC.

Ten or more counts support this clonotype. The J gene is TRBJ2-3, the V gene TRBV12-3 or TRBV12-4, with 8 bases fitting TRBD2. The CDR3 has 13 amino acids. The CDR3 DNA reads TGTGCAGGGGGACCTAGCGGGTCAGATACGCAGTATTTT. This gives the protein CAGGPSGSDTQYF.

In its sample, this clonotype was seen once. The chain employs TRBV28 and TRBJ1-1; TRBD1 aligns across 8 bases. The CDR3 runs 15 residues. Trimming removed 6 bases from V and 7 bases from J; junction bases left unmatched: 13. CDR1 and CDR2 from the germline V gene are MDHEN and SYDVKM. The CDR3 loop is CASRGSGTGVIEAFF. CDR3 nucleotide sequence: TGTGCCAGCAGGGGATCCGGGACAGGAGTAATTGAAGCTTTCTTT.

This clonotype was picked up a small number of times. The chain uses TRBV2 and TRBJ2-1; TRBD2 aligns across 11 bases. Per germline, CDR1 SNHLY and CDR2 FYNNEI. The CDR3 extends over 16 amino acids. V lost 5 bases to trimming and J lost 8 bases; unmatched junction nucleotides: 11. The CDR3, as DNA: TGTGCCAGCAGTAAGGGGACTAGCGGACCTCTCCATGAGCAGTTCTTC. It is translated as CASSKGTSGPLHEQFF. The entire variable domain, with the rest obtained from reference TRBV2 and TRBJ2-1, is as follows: EPEVTQTPSHQVTQMGQEVILRCVPISNHLYFYWYRQILGQKVEFLVSFYNNEISEKSEIFDDQFSVERPDGSNFTLKIRSTKLEDSAMYFCASSKGTSGPLHEQFFGPGTRLTVL.

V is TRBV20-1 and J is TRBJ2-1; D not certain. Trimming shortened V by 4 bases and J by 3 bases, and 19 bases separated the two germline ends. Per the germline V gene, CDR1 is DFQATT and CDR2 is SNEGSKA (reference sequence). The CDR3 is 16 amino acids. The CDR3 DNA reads TGCAGTGCTAACCAGGATACCCAGCTCAGCTACAATGAGCAGTTCTTC. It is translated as CSANQDTQLSYNEQFF.

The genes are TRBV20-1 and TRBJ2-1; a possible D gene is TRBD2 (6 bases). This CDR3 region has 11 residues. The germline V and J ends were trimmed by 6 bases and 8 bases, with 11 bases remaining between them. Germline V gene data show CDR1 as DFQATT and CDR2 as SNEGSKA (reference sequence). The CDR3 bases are TGCAGTGCGCGCCCGGGGGATGAGCAGTTCTTC. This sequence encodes CSARPGDEQFF.

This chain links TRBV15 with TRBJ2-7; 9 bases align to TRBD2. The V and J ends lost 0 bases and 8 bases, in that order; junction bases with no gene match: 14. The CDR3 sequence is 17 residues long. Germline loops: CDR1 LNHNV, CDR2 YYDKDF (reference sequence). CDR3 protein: CATSRDYQGLAGIQQYF. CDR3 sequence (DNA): TGTGCCACCAGCAGAGATTATCAGGGGCTAGCGGGAATCCAGCAGTACTTC.